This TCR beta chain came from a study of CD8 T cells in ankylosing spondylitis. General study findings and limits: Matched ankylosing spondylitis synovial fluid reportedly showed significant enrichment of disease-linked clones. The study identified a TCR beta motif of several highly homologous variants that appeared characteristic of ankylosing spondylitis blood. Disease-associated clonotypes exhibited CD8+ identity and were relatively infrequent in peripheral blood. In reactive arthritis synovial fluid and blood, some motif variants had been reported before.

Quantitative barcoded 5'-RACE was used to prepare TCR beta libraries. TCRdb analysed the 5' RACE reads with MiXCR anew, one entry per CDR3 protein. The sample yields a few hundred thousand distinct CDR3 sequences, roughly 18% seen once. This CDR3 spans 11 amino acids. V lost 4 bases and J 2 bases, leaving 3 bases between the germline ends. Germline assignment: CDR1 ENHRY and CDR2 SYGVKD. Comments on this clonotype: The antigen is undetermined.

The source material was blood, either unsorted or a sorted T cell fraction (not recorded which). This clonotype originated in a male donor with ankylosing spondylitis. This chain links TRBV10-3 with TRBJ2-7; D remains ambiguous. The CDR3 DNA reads TGTGCCATCAGTGCTGCCTACGAGCAGTACTTC. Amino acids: CAISAAYEQYF.